This passage covers 8 T cell receptor beta chains from one sample sequenced in a study of T cells in Graves' hyperthyroidism and ophthalmopathy. TCR beta CDR3 sequences were amplified from RNA transcripts. Primed by the HTBI set, a first-round RT-PCR was run on the TCR CDR3. MiXCR was run by TCRdb on the multiplex PCR reads, yielding one entry per CDR3 protein. The table lists hundreds of thousands of distinct CDR3 sequences, over 15% of them singletons. The material sequenced was blood. The receptors come from a young woman with Graves' hyperthyroidism.

This clonotype was found many times. V and J are TRBV6-5 and TRBJ1-3; TRBD1 is a possible D gene (6 bases). This CDR3 comprises 15 residues. V shed 2 bases and J shed 3 bases, with 11 bases lying between them. CDR1 and CDR2 (germline): MNHEY, SVGAGI. In nucleotides, the CDR3 is TGTGCCAGCAGTTACGACCGGACAGTTGGAAACACCATATATTTT. This encodes CASSYDRTVGNTIYF.

Comments on this clonotype: Likely a read error: the CDR3 ends without its conserved phenylalanine or tryptophan. The limits of the CDR3 on the DNA are not certain, so only TCRdb's listed CDR3 is given. The chain is built from TRBV2 and TRBJ1-5; the table's TRBD1 call for D was not verified on the DNA. The germline gives CDR1 SNHLY, CDR2 FYNNEI. Termini included, the CDR3 measures 16 amino acids. This chain's CDR3 is CASSPGNPGSYQPQQL.

The V gene is TRBV12-3 or TRBV12-4, the J gene TRBJ2-5; 11 bases are a match to TRBD2. The CDR3 loop spans 16 amino acids. Trimming cost V 1 base and J 5 bases; bases outside gene matches: 6. The CDR3 reads CASSLVSGGARETQYF. For the CDR3, the DNA is TGTGCCAGCAGTTTAGTTAGCGGGGGGGCCCGGGAGACCCAGTACTTC.

The rearrangement joins TRBV6-5 to TRBJ1-1, with 7 bases that match TRBD1. The CDR3 is made up of 17 amino acids. V gave up 2 bases and J gave up 3 bases; unmatched junction bases: 12. Per the germline V gene, CDR1 is MNHEY and CDR2 is SVGAGI. The CDR3 region is CASSYQPQGIGDTEAFF. CDR3 coding DNA: TGTGCCAGCAGTTACCAACCACAGGGGATCGGGGACACTGAAGCTTTCTTT.

This clonotype has ten or more counts. V is TRBV6-1 and J is TRBJ1-5; D not resolved. CDR1 is MNHNS, CDR2 SASEGT, per germline. The ends were cut back, 3 bases at V and 10 bases at J, with 16 bases in the middle. The CDR3 is made up of 14 amino acids. CDR3 bases: TGTGCCAGCAGTGAGGCGGACGGTTTATTCCCCCAGCATTTT. This translates into CASSEADGLFPQHF.

The V gene is TRBV6-1, the J gene TRBJ1-5; D remains ambiguous. The ends were cut back, 2 bases at V and 6 bases at J, with 5 bases in the middle. CDR3 length: 12 amino acids. The germline CDR1 and CDR2 sequences are MNHNS and SASEGT. The CDR3 DNA sequence: TGTGCCAGCAGTGAATATGGTCAGCCCCAGCATTTT. Translation gives CASSEYGQPQHF.

This clonotype was detected ten times or more. V gene TRBV19 combines with J gene TRBJ1-5; D gene uncertain. The germline V gene encodes CDR1 LNHDA and CDR2 SQIVND (reference sequence). V gave up 9 bases and J gave up 2 bases, with 14 bases separating them. The CDR3 sequence is 14 residues long. The CDR3 nucleotides read TGTGCCAGCTCCACGGACCGACGCAATCAGCCCCAGCATTTT. It is translated as CASSTDRRNQPQHF.

This clonotype was counted at least ten times. V usage is TRBV5-5 and J usage is TRBJ2-6, with 7 bases fitting TRBD2. This CDR3 spans 15 amino acids. Germline V gives CDR1 SGHKS, CDR2 YYEKEE (reference sequence). V trimming: 1 base; J trimming: 4 bases; junction bases outside the gene matches: 2. CDR3 protein: CASSLPSGGANVLTF. The CDR3 nucleotides are TGTGCCAGCAGCTTGCCTAGCGGCGGGGCCAACGTCCTGACTTTC.